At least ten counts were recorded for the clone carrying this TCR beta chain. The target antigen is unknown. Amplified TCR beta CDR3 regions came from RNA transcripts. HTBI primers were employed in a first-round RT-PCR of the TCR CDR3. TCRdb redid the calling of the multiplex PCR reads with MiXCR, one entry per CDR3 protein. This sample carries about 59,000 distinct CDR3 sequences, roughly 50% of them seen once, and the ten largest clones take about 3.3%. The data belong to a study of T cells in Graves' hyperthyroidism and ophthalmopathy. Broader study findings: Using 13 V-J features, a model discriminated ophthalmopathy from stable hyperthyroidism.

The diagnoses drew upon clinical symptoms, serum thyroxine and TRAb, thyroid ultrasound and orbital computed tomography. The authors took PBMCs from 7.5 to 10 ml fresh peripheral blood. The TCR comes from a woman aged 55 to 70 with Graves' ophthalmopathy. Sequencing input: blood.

The CDR3 protein is CASSRTTGGYTDTQYF. In DNA form, the CDR3 reads TGTGCCAGCAGCCGTACGACAGGGGGATACACAGATACGCAGTATTTT. The J gene is TRBJ2-3, the V gene TRBV7-6; TRBD1 matches at 9 bases. The CDR3 sequence is 16 residues long. The V and J ends lost 5 bases and 2 bases, in that order; junction bases with no gene match: 8. Germline V gene data show CDR1 as SGHVS and CDR2 as FNYEAQ.